Listed below are T cell receptor beta chains from one sample, sequenced in a study of cytomegalovirus exposure and HLA in healthy donors. Profiling relied on immunoSEQ multiplex PCR, and the TCRdb table lists in-frame clones only, not all of them. The table includes 150,000 to 200,000 clones, approximately 80% detected once. The sample comprised PBMCs. The source is a woman aged 25 to 39 in good health and CMV-seronegative. Both conserved end residues are part of each CDR3. D genes are given only for firm matches. Only part of the rows carry a size: once, few, many, or a class if the clone is expanded.

cdr3_nt: TGTGCCAGCAGCCAAGTCCTAGCGACGGAGCAGTTCTTC; cdr3_aa: CASSQVLATEQFF; d_call: NA; v_call: TRBV4-2; j_call: TRBJ2-1; clone_size: NA
cdr3_nt: TGTGCCAGCAGCCAAGAGGGGGGATCTCAGCCCCAGCATTTT; cdr3_aa: CASSQEGGSQPQHF; d_call: NA; v_call: TRBV4-2; j_call: TRBJ1-5; clone_size: NA
cdr3_nt: TGTGCCAGCAGCTTTGGTCAGTCGCCTCTTAGCAATCAGCCCCAGCATTTT; cdr3_aa: CASSFGQSPLSNQPQHF; d_call: NA; v_call: TRBV7-9; j_call: TRBJ1-5; clone_size: NA
cdr3_nt: TGTGCCAAGACGAAATACAGGGGTACCTACGAGCAGTACTTC; cdr3_aa: CAKTKYRGTYEQYF; d_call: TRBD1; v_call: TRBV27; j_call: TRBJ2-7; clone_size: NA
cdr3_nt: TGTGCCAGCAGCAGGGACTCAGCCTCCTACGAGCAGTACTTC; cdr3_aa: CASSRDSASYEQYF; d_call: NA; v_call: TRBV7-2; j_call: TRBJ2-7; clone_size: once
cdr3_nt: TGTGCCAGCTCACCAACCGGGACAGAGGCCTATGGCTACACCTTC; cdr3_aa: CASSPTGTEAYGYTF; d_call: TRBD1; v_call: TRBV18; j_call: TRBJ1-2; clone_size: NA
cdr3_nt: TGTTCCAGCAGCTCACCTCCGGGACAGACCTACGAGCAGTACTTC; cdr3_aa: CSSSSPPGQTYEQYF; d_call: TRBD1; v_call: TRBV7-9; j_call: TRBJ2-7; clone_size: NA
cdr3_nt: TGTGCCATCAGTGAGTCAGGGGGTGGCGGGTCAGATACGCAGTATTTT; cdr3_aa: CAISESGGGGSDTQYF; d_call: NA; v_call: TRBV10-3; j_call: TRBJ2-3; clone_size: once
cdr3_nt: TGTGCCAGTAGTATAGGTGGCGGTGGTAGCAATCAGCCCCAGCATTTT; cdr3_aa: CASSIGGGGSNQPQHF; d_call: NA; v_call: TRBV19; j_call: TRBJ1-5; clone_size: few
cdr3_nt: TGTGCCAGCAGCTTTCATCTGGACAGCACTGAGAGAGAGACCCAGTACTTC; cdr3_aa: CASSFHLDSTERETQYF; d_call: NA; v_call: TRBV7-2; j_call: TRBJ2-5; clone_size: NA